This entry is about one T cell receptor (beta chain). Its antigen is unidentified. The germline gives CDR1 DFQATT, CDR2 SNEGSKA (reference sequence). Trimming removed 6 bases at V and 4 bases at J, with 13 bases between. The CDR3 extends over 13 amino acids. These data belong to a study of post-analysis software for immune sequencing data. Study results and limitations: Higher frequency in patients than in controls was seen for roughly five TRBV segments, with TRBV5-6, TRBV5-1 and TRBV20-1 among them. Samples from one preparation batch, clustered by F measure, grouped strongly together. Multiple sclerosis was associated with a significant reduction in normalized Chao1 diversity relative to controls.

cDNA libraries of TCR beta carried unique molecular identifiers. Once roughly 0.9 to 11 million T cells were used, hundreds of thousands of cDNA molecules resulted. TCRdb called the PCR reads again in MiXCR, with one record for every CDR3 protein. Counted here are 800,000 to 950,000 distinct CDR3 sequences, under 70% occurring once; the ten biggest clones make up over 4%. Material: blood. This receptor was obtained from a girl aged 10-17 years with multiple sclerosis. The V call is TRBV20-1, the J call TRBJ1-5; maybe TRBD1 (6 bases). The CDR3 sequence is CSATTGTNQPQHF. CDR3 bases: TGCAGTGCCACCACAGGGACGAATCAGCCCCAGCATTTT.